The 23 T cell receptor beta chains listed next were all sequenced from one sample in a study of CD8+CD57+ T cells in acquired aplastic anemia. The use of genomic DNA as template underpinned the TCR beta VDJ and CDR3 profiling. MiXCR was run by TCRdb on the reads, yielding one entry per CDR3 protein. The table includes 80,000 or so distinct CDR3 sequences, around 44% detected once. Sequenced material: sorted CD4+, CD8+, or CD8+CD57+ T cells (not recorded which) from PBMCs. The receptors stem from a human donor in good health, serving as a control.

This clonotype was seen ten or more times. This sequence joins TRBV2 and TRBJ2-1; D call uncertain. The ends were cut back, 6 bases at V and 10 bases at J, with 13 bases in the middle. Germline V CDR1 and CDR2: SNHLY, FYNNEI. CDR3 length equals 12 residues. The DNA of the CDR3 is TGTGCCAGCAGCGAGTTTATTGGCGAGCAGTTCTTC. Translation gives CASSEFIGEQFF.

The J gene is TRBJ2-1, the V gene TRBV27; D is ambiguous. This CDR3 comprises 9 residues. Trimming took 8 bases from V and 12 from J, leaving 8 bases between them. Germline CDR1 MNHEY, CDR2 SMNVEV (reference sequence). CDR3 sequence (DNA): TGTGCCAGCCTTCGCACGCAGTTCTTC. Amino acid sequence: CASLRTQFF.

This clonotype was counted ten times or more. The CDR3 here is CASSTGSGTGYYEQYF. The CDR3, as DNA: TGTGCCAGTAGTACCGGCAGCGGGACAGGATACTACGAGCAGTACTTC. The chain has TRBV19 and TRBJ2-7; possible D gene TRBD1, 8 bases. Germline values: CDR1 LNHDA, CDR2 SQIVND (reference sequence). V was clipped by 4 bases and J by 3 bases, with 19 bases between them. The CDR3 has 16 residues.

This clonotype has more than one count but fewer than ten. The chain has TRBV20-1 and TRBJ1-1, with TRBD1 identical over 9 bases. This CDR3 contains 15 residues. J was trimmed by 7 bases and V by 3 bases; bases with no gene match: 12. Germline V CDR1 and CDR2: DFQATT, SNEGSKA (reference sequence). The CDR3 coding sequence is TGCAGTGCTAGCGTCTTTGGGACAGGGAACCTTGAAGCTTTCTTT. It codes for CSASVFGTGNLEAFF.

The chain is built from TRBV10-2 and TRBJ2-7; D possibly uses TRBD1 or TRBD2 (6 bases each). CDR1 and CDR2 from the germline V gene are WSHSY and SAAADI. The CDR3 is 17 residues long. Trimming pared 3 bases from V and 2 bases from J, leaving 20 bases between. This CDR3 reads CASSELRGRSPTYEQYF. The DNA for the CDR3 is TGCGCCAGCAGTGAATTAAGGGGGAGGTCTCCCACCTACGAGCAGTACTTC.

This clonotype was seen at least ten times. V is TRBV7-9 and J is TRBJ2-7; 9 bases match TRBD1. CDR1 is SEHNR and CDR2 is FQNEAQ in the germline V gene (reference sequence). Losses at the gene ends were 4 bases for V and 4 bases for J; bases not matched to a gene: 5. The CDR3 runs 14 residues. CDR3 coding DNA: TGTGCCAGCAGCTCGGACAGGGGCCAATACGAGCAGTACTTC. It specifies CASSSDRGQYEQYF.

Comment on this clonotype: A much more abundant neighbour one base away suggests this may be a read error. The CDR3: CASSAGTRDYEQYF. In DNA, the CDR3 is TGTGCCAGCAGCGCCGGGACTAGAGACTACGAGCAGTACTTC. V gene TRBV9 combines with J gene TRBJ2-7; 8 bases fit TRBD2. V shed 3 bases, J shed 3 bases, and the junction held 5 bases outside the gene matches. Germline values: CDR1 SGDLS, CDR2 YYNGEE. This CDR3 contains 14 residues.

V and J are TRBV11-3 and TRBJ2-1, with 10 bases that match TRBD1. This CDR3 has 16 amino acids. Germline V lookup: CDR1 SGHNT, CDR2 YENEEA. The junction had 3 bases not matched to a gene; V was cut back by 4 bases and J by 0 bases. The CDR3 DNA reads TGTGCCAGCAGCTCCCGGGACAGGGGCTCCTACAATGAGCAGTTCTTC. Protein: CASSSRDRGSYNEQFF. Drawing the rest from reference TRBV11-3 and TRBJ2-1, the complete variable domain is EAGVVQSPRYKIIEKKQPVAFWCNPISGHNTLYWYLQNLGQGPELLIRYENEEAVDDSQLPKDRFSAERLKGVDSTLKIQPAELGDSAVYLCASSSRDRGSYNEQFFGPGTRLTVL.

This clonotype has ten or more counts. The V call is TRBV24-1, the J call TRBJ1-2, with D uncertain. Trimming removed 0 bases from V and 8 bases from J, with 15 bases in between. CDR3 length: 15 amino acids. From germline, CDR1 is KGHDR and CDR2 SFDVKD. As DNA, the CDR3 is TGTGCCACCAGTGATTTGCACGTTGCAGGCGGGGGCTACACCTTC. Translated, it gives CATSDLHVAGGGYTF.

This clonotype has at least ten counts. The DNA of the CDR3 is TGTGCCAGCAGCTTAGGGGCAGCCGGCCAAGAGACCCAGTACTTC. Residues: CASSLGAAGQETQYF. This chain links TRBV7-7 with TRBJ2-5; D gene unclear. The CDR3 runs to 15 residues. The V end was cut by 1 base, the J end by 1 base, with 10 bases between. The germline CDR1 and CDR2 sequences are SSHAT and FNYEAQ (reference sequence).

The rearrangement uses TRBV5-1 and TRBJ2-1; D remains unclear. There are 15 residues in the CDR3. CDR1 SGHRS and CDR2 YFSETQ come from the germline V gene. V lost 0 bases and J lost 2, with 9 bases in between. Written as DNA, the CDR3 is TGCGCCAGCAGCTTGGAAGGGAATCCCTACAATGAGCAGTTCTTC. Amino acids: CASSLEGNPYNEQFF.

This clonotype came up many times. The CDR3 nucleotides read TGTGCCAGCAGCTGGGACAGGCTTAATGGCTACACCTTC. It translates to CASSWDRLNGYTF. V usage is TRBV12-3 or TRBV12-4 and J usage is TRBJ1-2; 8 nucleotides line up with TRBD1. The CDR3 covers 13 residues. The trim removed 6 bases at V and 6 bases at J, leaving 6 bases unmatched.

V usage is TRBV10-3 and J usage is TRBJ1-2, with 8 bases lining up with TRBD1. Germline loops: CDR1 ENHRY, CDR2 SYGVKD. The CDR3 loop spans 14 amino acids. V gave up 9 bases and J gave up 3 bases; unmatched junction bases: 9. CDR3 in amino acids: CAIKGQGADYGYTF. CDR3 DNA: TGTGCCATAAAGGGTCAGGGGGCGGACTATGGCTACACCTTC.

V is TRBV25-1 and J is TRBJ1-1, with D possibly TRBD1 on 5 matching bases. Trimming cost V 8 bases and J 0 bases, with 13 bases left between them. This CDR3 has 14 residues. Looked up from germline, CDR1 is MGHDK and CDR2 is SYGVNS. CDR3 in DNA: TGTGCCAGCTCCGATCCGGGACTGAACACTGAAGCTTTCTTT. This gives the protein CASSDPGLNTEAFF.

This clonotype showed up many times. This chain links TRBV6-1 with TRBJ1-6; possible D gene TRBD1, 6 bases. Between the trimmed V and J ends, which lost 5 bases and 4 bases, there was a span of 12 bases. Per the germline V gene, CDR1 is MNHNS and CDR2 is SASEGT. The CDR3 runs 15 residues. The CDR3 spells CASSLRDNYNSPLHF. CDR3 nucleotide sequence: TGTGCCAGCAGTCTGCGGGACAATTATAATTCACCCCTCCACTTT.

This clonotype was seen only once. CDR3 residues: CASSLEEVAAFF. CDR3 DNA: TGTGCCAGCAGTTTAGAGGAAGTAGCAGCTTTCTTT. The chain joins TRBV12-3 or TRBV12-4 to TRBJ1-1, with unresolved D. Trimming removed 1 base at V and 10 bases at J, with 10 bases between. The CDR3 has 12 amino acids.

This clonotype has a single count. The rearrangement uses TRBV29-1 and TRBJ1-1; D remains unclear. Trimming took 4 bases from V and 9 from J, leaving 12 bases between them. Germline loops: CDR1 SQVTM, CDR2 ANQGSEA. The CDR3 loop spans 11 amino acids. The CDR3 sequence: CSVGNPSQAFF. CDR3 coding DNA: TGCAGCGTTGGAAATCCGTCCCAAGCTTTCTTT.

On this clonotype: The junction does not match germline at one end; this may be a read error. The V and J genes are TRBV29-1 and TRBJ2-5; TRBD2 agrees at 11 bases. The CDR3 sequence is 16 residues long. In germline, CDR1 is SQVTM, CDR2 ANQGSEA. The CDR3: CASSLFGLAGTETQYF. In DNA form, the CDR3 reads TGTGCCAGCAGCTTATTCGGACTAGCGGGTACTGAGACCCAGTACTTC.

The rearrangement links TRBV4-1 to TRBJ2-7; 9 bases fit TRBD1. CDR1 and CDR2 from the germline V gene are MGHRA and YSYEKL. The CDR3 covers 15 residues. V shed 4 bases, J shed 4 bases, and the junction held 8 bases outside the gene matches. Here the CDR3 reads CASSPTGTGPYEQYF. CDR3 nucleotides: TGCGCCAGCAGCCCAACCGGGACAGGGCCGTACGAGCAGTACTTC.

The CDR3 protein is CASSIGGESPLHF. The CDR3 DNA is TGTGCCAGTAGTATAGGGGGGGAATCACCCCTCCACTTT. The gene calls are TRBV19 and TRBJ1-6, with a possible D match to TRBD1 (5 bases). This CDR3 region has 13 residues. Trimming stripped 1 base from V and 10 bases from J, with 8 bases between. Germline V gene lookup returns CDR1 LNHDA and CDR2 SQIVND (reference sequence).

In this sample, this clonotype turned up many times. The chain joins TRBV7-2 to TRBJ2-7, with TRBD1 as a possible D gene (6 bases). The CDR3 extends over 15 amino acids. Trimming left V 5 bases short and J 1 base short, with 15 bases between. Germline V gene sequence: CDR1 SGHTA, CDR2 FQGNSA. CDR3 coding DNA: TGTGCCAGCAGCCCCGTAGGGGGAGTTTCCTACGAGCAGTACTTC. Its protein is CASSPVGGVSYEQYF.

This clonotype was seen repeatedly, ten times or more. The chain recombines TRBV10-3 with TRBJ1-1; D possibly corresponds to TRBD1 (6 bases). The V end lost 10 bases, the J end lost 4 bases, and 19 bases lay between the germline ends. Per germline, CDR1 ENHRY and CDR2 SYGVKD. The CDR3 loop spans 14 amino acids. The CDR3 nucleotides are TGTGCCACCTACCGAAGGGGGGCCGTCACTGAAGCTTTCTTT. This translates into CATYRRGAVTEAFF.

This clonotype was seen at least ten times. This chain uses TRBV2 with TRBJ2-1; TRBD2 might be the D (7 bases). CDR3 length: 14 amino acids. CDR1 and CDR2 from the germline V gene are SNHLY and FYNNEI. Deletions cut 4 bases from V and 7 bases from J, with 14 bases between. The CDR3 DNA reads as TGTGCCAGCAGTGGAGAGGGGGGGGGAAATGAGCAGTTCTTC. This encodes CASSGEGGGNEQFF.